The rows below give T cell receptor beta chains drawn from one sample of a study of T cells in Graves' hyperthyroidism and ophthalmopathy. One entry per CDR3 protein, called by TCRdb with MiXCR from the multiplex PCR reads. The sample has approximately 690,000 distinct CDR3 sequences, 13% to 15% seen once. The sequenced sample was blood. These receptor sequences come from a woman aged 45-65 years with Graves' ophthalmopathy. The CDR3 runs from the conserved cysteine through the conserved F or W. Fields, in order: V gene, CDR3 protein.

TRBV11-2,CASRLDTQYF
TRBV19,CASRTGISPLHF
TRBV7-8,CASSPPDRRNQPQHF
TRBV4-3,CASSQNPGSLNEQFF
TRBV19,CASSALGTGSSYEQYF
TRBV3-1,CASSHYLAGVDEQYF
TRBV9,CASSVGGTSGAYNEQFF
TRBV27,CASSSSGLSLDTQYF
TRBV11-3,CASSQAGGKSSYEQYF
TRBV20-1,CSARTQGNNSPLHF
TRBV6-1,CASSIDLYTEAFF
TRBV28,CASSTNRRSGNTIYF
TRBV5-1,CASSLGQGAFGSYEQYF
TRBV7-2,CASSLPDRGNEAFF
TRBV3-1,CASSPLASRTDTQYF
TRBV10-3,CAISGREVNEQFF
TRBV20-1,CSARDIVRSSYNEQFF
TRBV14,CASSQFQNTDTQYF